This passage covers 7 T cell receptor beta chains from one sample sequenced in a study of blood T cell repertoires in COVID-19. Only in-frame clones appear in the TCRdb table, and some are missing; sequencing was by immunoSEQ multiplex PCR. The table records roughly 230,000 clones, roughly 81% of them present only once. Sequences were obtained from peripheral blood. The source is a man aged 35 to 55 with acute or convalescent COVID-19.

V is TRBV27 and J is TRBJ2-3; 10 bases align to TRBD2. The CDR3 extends over 15 amino acids. CDR1 is MNHEY, CDR2 SMNVEV, per germline (reference sequence). The V and J ends lost 5 bases and 2 bases, in that order; junction bases with no gene match: 4. For the CDR3, the DNA is TGTGCCAGCAGTGCCGGGACTAGCGACACAGATACGCAGTATTTT. The encoded protein is CASSAGTSDTDTQYF.

About this clone itself: Other DNA sequences in the sample encode the same CDR3. CDR3 region: CASSDTGGAPYEQYF. For the CDR3, the DNA is TGTGCCAGCAGTGATACCGGAGGGGCCCCCTACGAGCAGTACTTC. This chain joins TRBV6-1 and TRBJ2-7; possible D gene TRBD2, 6 bases. The V end lost 3 bases, the J end lost 2 bases, and 14 bases lay between the germline ends. The CDR3 extends over 15 amino acids. Germline values: CDR1 MNHNS, CDR2 SASEGT.

This clone turned up a few times. This CDR3 reads CASSFIGSPLHF. The CDR3, as DNA: TGTGCCAGCAGCTTCATTGGCTCACCCCTCCACTTT. The V and J genes are TRBV5-6 and TRBJ1-6; D unresolved. V lost 2 bases, J lost 10 bases, and 7 bases lay in between. The CDR3 consists of 12 residues. Germline V gives CDR1 SGHDT, CDR2 YYEEEE. Supplemented by reference TRBV5-6 and TRBJ1-6, the full variable domain reads DAGVTQSPTHLIKTRGQQVTLRCSPKSGHDTVSWYQQALGQGPQFIFQYYEEEERQRGNFPDRFSGHQFPNYSSELNVNALLLGDSALYLCASSFIGSPLHFGNGTRLTVT.

The V gene is TRBV5-1, the J gene TRBJ2-5; 8 bases map to TRBD1. The CDR3 extends over 15 amino acids. Germline CDR1 and CDR2: SGHRS and YFSETQ. The V segment lost 6 bases and the J segment 3 bases; nucleotides outside the gene matches: 10. CDR3 amino acids: CASTRTGTGEETQYF. The CDR3 nucleotides read TGCGCCAGCACCCGAACCGGGACAGGAGAAGAGACCCAGTACTTC.

J is TRBJ1-1 and V is TRBV7-8; D gene ambiguous. Trimming left V 3 bases short and J 1 base short, with 9 bases between. The CDR3 sequence is 14 residues long. Germline V lookup: CDR1 SGHVS, CDR2 FQNEAQ. The CDR3 here is CASSFTASNTEAFF. The CDR3 region has the DNA TGTGCCAGCAGCTTTACAGCCTCGAACACTGAAGCTTTCTTT.

In DNA, the CDR3 is TGTGCCAGCAGTCCACAGGGGGCTAACTACAATGAGCAGTTCTTC. It encodes CASSPQGANYNEQFF. The chain carries TRBV6-5 and TRBJ2-1; 9 bases fit TRBD1. The CDR3 runs 15 residues. V dropped 5 bases and J dropped 3; count of bases not matched to a gene: 5. Germline-derived CDR1 and CDR2 are MNHEY and SVGAGI.

This clone was counted ten times or more. This rearrangement joins TRBV5-4 to TRBJ1-1; weak D call: TRBD1 (6 bases). The germline V gene has CDR1 SGHNT and CDR2 YYREEE (reference sequence). Trimming removed 4 bases from V and 6 bases from J, with 19 bases in between. There are 15 residues in the CDR3. The CDR3 sequence: CASSQTGTGIPEAFF. Here the CDR3 DNA reads TGTGCCAGCAGCCAAACAGGGACGGGTATACCTGAAGCTTTCTTT.